This T cell receptor beta chain was captured in a study of T cell repertoires in aging, cancer and after chemotherapy. Overall study: Patients with glioblastoma brain tumors were sampled before and after temozolomide-based therapy. Study-level results: In healthy donors, age-related TCR diversity loss mainly reflected lost richness. Immunological memory after chemotherapy cannot be judged from the repertoire data. Age-matched healthy donors had significantly more diverse, less clonal blood TCR repertoires than untreated cancer patients.

This clonotype was found a few times. Its antigen remains unidentified. A mixed TRB-A/B primer pool amplified rearranged TRB by multiplex touch-down PCR. TCRdb reprocessed the multiplex PCR reads with MiXCR, giving one entry per CDR3 protein. The sample shows under 5,000 distinct CDR3 sequences, around 28% of them seen only once. Amplification of TCR beta used genomic DNA extracted from peripheral blood. From germline, CDR1 is MNHEY and CDR2 SVGEGT. V gave up 4 bases and J gave up 5 bases; unmatched junction bases: 10. The CDR3 length is 15 residues. The sequence was obtained from a human donor with a solid tumor. The chain joins TRBV6-2 or TRBV6-3 to TRBJ1-2; 7 positions match TRBD1. Specimen: blood. The DNA for the CDR3 is TGTGCCAGCAGTTCCGGACAGGAGGTAAAATATGGCTACACCTTC. Encoded protein: CASSSGQEVKYGYTF.